The source of this TCR beta chain is a study of blood T cells in healthy people across ages. Primed by a sample-barcoded 5' primer and a J-beta primer mix, a second PCR proceeded for about 7 to 11 cycles. TCRdb re-called the 5' RACE reads with MiXCR, one entry per CDR3 protein. The sample records around 1,600,000 distinct CDR3 sequences, 35% to 45% being singletons. Details on this clonotype: Its cognate antigen is unknown.

Germline assignment: CDR1 MNHEY and CDR2 SMNVEV (reference sequence). Trimming removed 6 bases from V and 10 bases from J, with 13 bases in between. This CDR3 has 13 amino acids. Study results and limitations: More naive CD4+ cells and higher diversity marked long-lived donors relative to aged donors.

The specimen sequenced was blood. V is TRBV27 and J is TRBJ1-6; D is undetermined. This receptor was identified in a woman younger than 30 in good health. CDR3 sequence: CASSDGVRSPLHF. In DNA, the CDR3 is TGTGCCAGCAGCGATGGGGTTCGGTCACCCCTCCACTTT.